The source of this TCR beta chain is a study of cytomegalovirus exposure and HLA in healthy donors. Vbeta (60) and Jbeta (13) primers were used in the PCR. TCRdb's table, derived via immunoSEQ multiplex PCR, lists solely in-frame clones and lacks some. Of more than 200,000 clones in the sample, 70% to 80% were seen once. The CDR3 runs to 12 residues. V lost 1 base and J 4 bases, leaving 5 bases between the germline ends. Germline assignment: CDR1 SGHRS and CDR2 YFSETQ. Sequenced sample: PBMCs. This chain joins TRBV5-1 and TRBJ2-5, with D unclear. The TCR comes from a girl aged 2 to 9 in good health and CMV-seronegative. The CDR3 reads CASSLIRETQYF. The CDR3 nucleotides read TGCGCCAGCAGCTTGATTCGAGAGACCCAGTACTTC.